The 8 T cell receptor beta chains listed next were all sequenced from one sample in a study of control samples from healthy donors and cancer patients. Generated by immunoSEQ multiplex PCR, the TCRdb table keeps only in-frame clones and is missing some. The sample contains some 95,000 clones, 88% of which appear only once. Sequencing was carried out using blood. The receptors stem from a man younger than 40 in good health.

This clone was observed many times. The chain recombines TRBV15 with TRBJ1-2; D is uncertain. Germline CDR1 LNHNV, CDR2 YYDKDF (reference sequence). The V gene lost 1 base and the J gene lost 3 bases, with 12 bases spanning the gap. There are 15 residues in the CDR3. The CDR3 protein is CATSRVRSRDYGYTF. Here the CDR3 DNA reads TGTGCCACCAGCAGAGTCAGGAGCCGCGACTATGGCTACACCTTC.

This chain connects TRBV5-8 to TRBJ1-2; D call uncertain. CDR3 length: 14 amino acids. Germline CDR1 reads SGHTS; CDR2 reads YDEGEE. V lost 1 base, J lost 2 bases, and 9 bases lay in between. CDR3 coding DNA: TGTGCCAGCAGCTTGCTTTGGCAGAACTATGGCTACACCTTC. Its protein is CASSLLWQNYGYTF.

This clone was detected only a few times. The rearrangement links TRBV27 to TRBJ1-2; 8 positions agree with TRBD1. V shed 11 bases, J shed 8 bases, and the junction held 7 bases outside the gene matches. CDR3 length: 11 residues. Germline V lookup: CDR1 MNHEY, CDR2 SMNVEV (reference sequence). The CDR3 DNA reads as TGTGCCTCAGGACAGGGCGGCGGCTACACCTTC. Amino acids: CASGQGGGYTF.

The gene calls are TRBV7-9 and TRBJ2-1, with TRBD2 matching over 9 bases. CDR3 size: 15 residues. The germline CDR1 and CDR2 sequences are SEHNR and FQNEAQ (reference sequence). J gave up 4 bases and V 7 bases, and 8 bases lay outside the gene matches. The CDR3: CASTTSGHLYNEQFF. In nucleotides, the CDR3 is TGTGCCAGCACTACTAGCGGGCACTTGTACAATGAGCAGTTCTTC. Looking up the rest from reference TRBV7-9 and TRBJ2-1 gives the full variable domain: DTGVSQNPRHKITKRGQNVTFRCDPISEHNRLYWYRQTLGQGPEFLTYFQNEAQLEKSRLLSDRFSAERPKGSFSTLEIQRTEQGDSAMYLCASTTSGHLYNEQFFGPGTRLTVL.

The chain carries TRBV9 and TRBJ2-3; either TRBD1 or TRBD2 may supply D (6 bases each). The CDR3 has 14 amino acids. Trimming took 2 bases from V and 5 from J, leaving 12 bases between them. Germline V gene lookup returns CDR1 SGDLS and CDR2 YYNGEE. CDR3: CASSVRGAGDTQYF. The DNA of the CDR3 is TGTGCCAGCAGCGTGAGGGGGGCGGGAGATACGCAGTATTTT.

The gene calls are TRBV28 and TRBJ1-2; 7 bases are shared with TRBD1. Germline V lookup: CDR1 MDHEN, CDR2 SYDVKM. The CDR3 is 12 residues long. V shed 7 bases, J shed 4 bases, and the junction held 3 bases outside the gene matches. This chain's CDR3 is CASTWDSYGYTF. As DNA, the CDR3 is TGTGCCAGCACCTGGGACAGCTATGGCTACACCTTC.

The chain joins TRBV24-1 to TRBJ2-7; 7 nucleotides line up with TRBD2. Germline CDR1 KGHDR, CDR2 SFDVKD. Unmatched junction bases numbered 9, after V lost 4 bases and J lost 4 bases. CDR3 length equals 15 residues. CDR3 loop: CATSDAIAGVYEQYF. CDR3 coding DNA: TGTGCCACCAGTGACGCGATTGCGGGAGTGTACGAGCAGTACTTC.

This clone was seen once. The J gene is TRBJ1-1, the V gene TRBV3-1 (or the pseudogene TRBV3-2); D is unresolved. The CDR3 runs to 21 residues. The germline V gene encodes CDR1 LGHDT and CDR2 YNNKEL (reference sequence). V was pared by 1 base and J by 6 bases, with 33 bases between. CDR3 bases: TGTGCCAGCAGCCAAGGGTCCCAAGGGTTTTTATATACGATGCGGAGGGCTGAAGCTTTCTTT. It translates to CASSQGSQGFLYTMRRAEAFF.